The source of this TCR beta chain is a study of beta chain features in type 1 diabetes. Sequenced material consisted of expressed TCRB transcripts (all of the isolated RNA was reverse transcribed). TCRdb's table, derived via immunoSEQ multiplex PCR, lists solely in-frame clones and lacks some. The data contain fewer than 20,000 clones, 55% of them singletons. Germline V CDR1 and CDR2: LNHDA, SQIVND (reference sequence). Trimming took 5 bases from V and 2 from J; bases not matched to a gene: 13. This CDR3 is built from 17 residues. The chain uses TRBV19 and TRBJ2-7, with 9 nucleotides matching TRBD2. This TCR was recovered from a woman between 18 and 29 years old in good health. Sequencing input: stem cell memory CD4+ T cells from blood. The CDR3 protein is CASSPLFGGRATYEQYF. CDR3 sequence (DNA): TGTGCCAGTAGTCCTCTATTCGGCGGGAGGGCCACCTACGAGCAGTACTTC. Full variable domain (missing parts from reference TRBV19 and TRBJ2-7): DGGITQSPKYLFRKEGQNVTLSCEQNLNHDAMYWYRQDPGQGLRLIYYSQIVNDFQKGDIAEGYSVSREKKESFPLTVTSAQKNPTAFYLCASSPLFGGRATYEQYFGPGTRLTVT.